This passage covers 5 T cell receptor beta chains from one sample sequenced in a study of identical twins. One entry per CDR3 protein results from TCRdb running MiXCR on the 5' RACE reads. The sample lists hundreds of thousands of distinct CDR3 sequences; roughly 10% were seen once. These data were also filed under a second study, of yellow fever vaccine responses in identical twins.

Specimen: CD8+ T cells sorted from blood. The receptors here all came from a woman under 30 in good health.

This clonotype was recorded a few times. This chain connects TRBV3-1 to TRBJ1-1; unclear D gene. Trimming took 1 base from V and 6 from J, leaving 9 bases between them. This CDR3 contains 13 residues. CDR1 and CDR2 from the germline V gene are LGHDT and YNNKEL (reference sequence). CDR3 DNA sequence: TGTGCCAGCAGCCAAGTTGCCGGGTCTGAAGCTTTCTTT. Residues: CASSQVAGSEAFF.

The gene calls are TRBV12-3 or TRBV12-4 and TRBJ2-1, with D possibly being TRBD1 or TRBD2 (6 bases each). CDR3 length equals 14 residues. Trimming pared 9 bases from V and 4 bases from J, leaving 16 bases between. CDR3 bases: TGTGCCAGTCTAGGGGGGAGTTCTTACAATGAGCAGTTCTTC. Its translation is CASLGGSSYNEQFF.

This clonotype was counted many times. Sequence at one end of the junction differs from germline and may be a read error. The V and J genes are TRBV27 and TRBJ2-1, with 8 bases fitting TRBD2. CDR3 length: 15 amino acids. Germline lookup yields CDR1 MNHEY and CDR2 SMNVEV (reference sequence). The CDR3 sequence is CASTLAGSVYNEQFF. For the CDR3, the DNA is TGTGCCAGCACTTTAGCGGGATCGGTCTACAATGAGCAGTTCTTC.

This clonotype was seen only a few times. The rearrangement links TRBV29-1 to TRBJ2-6; D unclear. This CDR3 has 14 residues. The germline V gene encodes CDR1 SQVTM and CDR2 ANQGSEA. V was pared by 3 bases and J by 4 bases, with 10 bases between. This CDR3 is CSVDWGSGANVLTF. CDR3 DNA: TGCAGCGTTGATTGGGGATCGGGGGCCAACGTCCTGACTTTC.

V usage is TRBV3-1 and J usage is TRBJ2-3; 14 bases map to TRBD2. V was clipped by 0 bases and J by 5 bases; unmatched bases: 13. CDR1 and CDR2 (germline): LGHDT, YNNKEL (reference sequence). CDR3 size: 20 residues. CDR3 nucleotide sequence: TGTGCCAGCAGCCAAGATCAGTCGCGACTAGCGGGGGGGTACAAAGATACGCAGTATTTT. This encodes CASSQDQSRLAGGYKDTQYF.